The rows below give T cell receptor beta chains drawn from one sample of a study of T cell changes during pregnancy in multiple sclerosis. Using immunoSEQ multiplex PCR, the repertoire was profiled, and TCRdb retains in-frame clones only, with some absent. The sample consists of some 71,000 clones, around nine tenths of them appearing once. The sequenced sample was CD4+ T cells from peripheral blood mononuclear cells, obtained in the third trimester of pregnancy. The receptors come from a female donor in good health, enrolled as a control in a pregnancy study. CDR3s leave out the opening cysteine and the closing phenylalanine or tryptophan. The order of the fields is V gene, J gene, CDR3 protein.

TRBV5-1	TRBJ2-3	ASGEIAGSTDTQY
TRBV14	TRBJ1-6	ASSNGQVRDSPLH
TRBV6-5	TRBJ1-4	ASSSTALDEKLF
TRBV9	TRBJ2-1	ASSVGSGGPDEQF
TRBV18	TRBJ1-4	ASSPGQGGEKLF
TRBV4-3	TRBJ2-2	ASSQDGSQGDGELF
TRBV21-1	TRBJ1-1	ASSPMKQGAMNTEAF
TRBV11-3	TRBJ2-1	ASSLARAGEYEQF
TRBV19	TRBJ1-2	ASSIAQGDYGYT
TRBV5-1	TRBJ2-3	ASSWGQGGGHTQY
TRBV11-1	TRBJ2-7	ASSLGIRAYEQY
TRBV30	TRBJ2-7	AWRPVTGTTAYEQY
TRBV6-6	TRBJ2-7	ASSYGRWYEQY
TRBV7-2	TRBJ1-4	ASSLGTQPFNEKLF
TRBV7-2	TRBJ2-3	ASSLGQPPDTQY
TRBV19	TRBJ1-1	ASSTYTEAF
TRBV7-2	TRBJ1-1	ASSLAGGERAF
TRBV5-1	TRBJ2-3	ASSLRLAGSTDTQY
TRBV5-8	TRBJ2-2	ASSTDRPTGELF
TRBV7-2	TRBJ1-3	ASSSTQGATGNTIY
TRBV7-8	TRBJ1-2	ASSLAWADSPYGYT
TRBV5-4	TRBJ1-4	ASSWGGLATNEKLF
TRBV5-1	TRBJ2-3	ASSLANAGGSDTQY
TRBV30	TRBJ1-3	ACAGGQGYSGNTIY
TRBV6-4	TRBJ1-2	ARFPTGDRLGGYT
TRBV7-2	TRBJ1-1	ASSPRTDNTEAF
TRBV5-6	TRBJ1-5	ASSSLKGGNQPQH
TRBV11-2	TRBJ2-1	ASSQSGGAGNEQF
TRBV28	TRBJ2-7	ASIDRGRYYEQY
TRBV5-1	TRBJ2-3	ASSFLSGGNTDTQY
TRBV7-2	TRBJ2-2	ASSRDRATNTGELF
TRBV6-5	-	ASSYLRDRSYEQY
TRBV4-1	TRBJ2-6	ASSQDLNSKSSGANVLT
TRBV7-2	TRBJ1-5	ASSRRIDQPQH
TRBV5-1	TRBJ1-4	ASSLEGGITNEKLF
TRBV10-3	TRBJ1-2	AISEKGQGIAGGYT
TRBV7-2	TRBJ1-4	ASSFAGANEKLF
TRBV5-1	TRBJ2-3	ASSPLIRTGFTDTQY
TRBV10-3	TRBJ1-6	AISPDRSSPLH
TRBV6-6	TRBJ2-7	ASSYGASGYEQY
TRBV10-2	TRBJ1-5	ASSAYFQGNSNQPQH
TRBV27	TRBJ1-1	ASSLEYRGTEAF
TRBV18	TRBJ2-2	ASSRGLAGVSGELF
TRBV11-2	TRBJ1-4	ASSFSGTNEKLF
TRBV18	TRBJ1-1	ASSPPAAGRTEAF
TRBV9	TRBJ1-1	ASSAPQGLKTEAF
TRBV7-2	TRBJ1-2	ASSRQAGNYGYT
TRBV9	TRBJ1-5	ASSVAQGNQPQH
TRBV5-1	TRBJ2-3	ASSLRSAGGTDTQY
TRBV6-1	TRBJ1-3	ASSEPFSGNTIY
TRBV30	TRBJ1-1	AWRYQGVNAEAF
TRBV5-1	TRBJ2-3	ASSSVRAGPTDTQY
TRBV7-2	TRBJ2-1	ASSLGGTRSYNEQF